The 21 T cell receptor beta chains listed next were all sequenced from one sample in a study of blood T cells in healthy people across ages. A second PCR, run for about 7 to 11 cycles, used a sample-barcoded 5' primer plus a J-beta primer mix. TCRdb recomputed calls from the 5' RACE reads with MiXCR, one row per CDR3 protein. The sample lists some 800,000 distinct CDR3 sequences; around 43% were seen once. The source material was blood. These receptors came from a man between 60 and 75 years old in good health.

This sequence joins TRBV7-6 and TRBJ2-7; 7 bases are shared with TRBD2. The CDR3 is 15 amino acids. V shed 5 bases and J 4 bases; nucleotides not matched to a gene: 11. Germline V gene sequence: CDR1 SGHVS, CDR2 FNYEAQ. DNA for the CDR3: TGTGCCAGCAGCGTCTCTCCGGGGGGTTCTTACGAGCAGTACTTC. Translating gives CASSVSPGGSYEQYF.

This clonotype appeared many times. This chain uses TRBV2 with TRBJ2-5; 9 nucleotides align to TRBD2. The CDR3 contains 13 residues. V shed 6 bases and J 5 bases; nucleotides not matched to a gene: 4. From germline, CDR1 is SNHLY and CDR2 FYNNEI. The CDR3 is CASRASGAETQYF. In DNA form, the CDR3 reads TGTGCCAGCAGAGCTAGCGGGGCGGAGACCCAGTACTTC.

V is TRBV27 and J is TRBJ2-5; tentative D call: TRBD1 (6 bases). V was cut by 5 bases and J by 2 bases, with 15 bases left in between. The CDR3 contains 15 residues. Germline V CDR1 and CDR2: MNHEY, SMNVEV (reference sequence). The CDR3 loop is CASSPRGQRQETQYF. The DNA for the CDR3 is TGTGCCAGCAGTCCCCGGGGACAAAGACAAGAGACCCAGTACTTC.

The chain joins TRBV6-2 or TRBV6-3 to TRBJ1-1; 7 bases map to TRBD1. The CDR3 runs to 15 residues. Germline assignment: CDR1 MNHEY and CDR2 SVGEGT. Trimming removed 6 bases from V and 3 bases from J; junction bases left unmatched: 10. The CDR3: CASSKHQGDDTEAFF. The CDR3 DNA follows: TGTGCCAGCAGCAAACATCAGGGGGACGACACTGAAGCTTTCTTT.

This clonotype was picked up one time. The V call is TRBV6-2 or TRBV6-3, the J call TRBJ1-5, with D perhaps matching TRBD1 (5 bases). Trimming left V 2 bases short and J 3 bases short, with 11 bases between. CDR1 is MNHEY and CDR2 is SVGEGT in the germline V gene. CDR3 size: 15 residues. CDR3 amino acids: CASSYGQGDNQPQHF. CDR3 DNA: TGTGCCAGCAGTTACGGCCAAGGGGACAATCAGCCCCAGCATTTT.

A few counts support this clonotype. J is TRBJ2-4 and V is TRBV21-1; no check of the table's D call, TRBD2, against the DNA was made. TRBV21-1 is a recognized pseudogene. This CDR3 is built from 15 residues. CDR3 sequence reads: CASSRGGGSKHIQYF. Here the CDR3 DNA reads TGTGCCAGCAGCCGCGGGGGGGGTAGTAAGCACATTCAGTACTTC.

The gene calls are TRBV4-3 and TRBJ2-3; 8 positions match TRBD1. V gave up 3 bases and J gave up 1 base; unmatched junction bases: 3. There are 15 residues in the CDR3. Germline CDR1 is LGHNA and CDR2 is YSLEER. The CDR3 is CASSHGQGRTDTQYF. The CDR3 DNA is TGCGCCAGCAGCCATGGACAGGGCCGCACAGATACGCAGTATTTT.

The rearrangement joins TRBV27 to TRBJ2-7; 10 nucleotides match TRBD1. From germline, CDR1 is MNHEY and CDR2 SMNVEV (reference sequence). This CDR3 is built from 14 residues. The V gene end was trimmed by 6 bases and the J gene end by 7 bases; junction bases not matched to a gene: 9. CDR3 sequence reads: CASSIRTGGLEQYF. The CDR3 nucleotides read TGTGCCAGCAGCATTCGGACAGGGGGGCTGGAGCAGTACTTC.

The genes are TRBV29-1 and TRBJ2-7, with 9 bases aligning to TRBD1. Looked up from germline, CDR1 is SQVTM and CDR2 is ANQGSEA. V trimming: 4 bases; J trimming: 0 bases; junction bases outside the gene matches: 16. CDR3 length equals 18 residues. The CDR3 coding sequence is TGCAGCGTTGGGGTTTCGGGACAGGGCGTTCTGAGCTCCTACGAGCAGTACTTC. Amino acid sequence: CSVGVSGQGVLSSYEQYF.

V usage is TRBV14 and J usage is TRBJ2-1; 7 bases line up with TRBD2. In germline, CDR1 is SGHDN, CDR2 FVKESK. The CDR3 length is 16 residues. After removal of 1 base from V and 0 bases from J, the junction contained 3 bases not matched to a gene. The CDR3 DNA follows: TGTGCCAGCAGCCAAGCCCGGGGGGTCTCCTACAATGAGCAGTTCTTC. It encodes CASSQARGVSYNEQFF.

The chain has TRBV12-3 or TRBV12-4 and TRBJ1-2, with 9 bases fitting TRBD1. The CDR3 consists of 16 residues. V lost 7 bases, J lost 6 bases, and 15 bases stayed unmatched. CDR3 nucleotides: TGTGCCAGCACCGTAGGGGACAGGGTGGCTTCGGATGGCTACACCTTC. Translation gives CASTVGDRVASDGYTF.

Only a few counts were recorded for this clonotype. The chain has TRBV4-3 and TRBJ2-5; no definite D call. The V gene's germline CDR1 is LGHNA and CDR2 YSLEER. The CDR3 loop spans 15 amino acids. Trimming stripped 1 base from V and 5 bases from J, with 14 bases between. This CDR3 is CASSQGAESRETQYF. CDR3 nucleotides: TGCGCCAGCAGCCAAGGGGCAGAGTCCAGGGAGACCCAGTACTTC.

The chain combines TRBV18 with TRBJ2-7; D is perhaps TRBD2 (5 bases). V was cut by 6 bases and J by 5 bases, with 17 bases left in between. The CDR3 is 14 amino acids. CDR1 KGHSH and CDR2 LQKENI come from the germline V gene. The CDR3 here is CASSLDGLLNEQYF. DNA of the CDR3: TGTGCCAGCTCGCTGGACGGACTCCTAAACGAGCAGTACTTC.

Concerning this clonotype: This could be a read error, since a much larger clone is one nucleotide away. The rearrangement uses TRBV4-1 and TRBJ2-7; maybe TRBD1 (5 bases). V lost 0 bases and J 7 bases, leaving 13 bases between the germline ends. This CDR3 is 14 amino acids long. Germline V gene data show CDR1 as MGHRA and CDR2 as YSYEKL. CDR3 region: CASSQDWGNNEQYF. CDR3 sequence (DNA): TGCGCCAGCAGCCAAGATTGGGGCAACAATGAGCAGTACTTC.

V gene TRBV20-1 combines with J gene TRBJ2-1, with 8 bases matching TRBD2. The J call is doubtful: the DNA matches TRBJ2-7 better. CDR3 length equals 14 residues. The germline gives CDR1 DFQATT, CDR2 SNEGSKA (reference sequence). CDR3 amino acids: CSASWAGGYNEQYF. CDR3 DNA: TGCAGTGCTAGTTGGGCGGGGGGTTACAATGAGCAGTACTTC.

This clonotype has only a few counts. CDR3 amino acids: CASSLGGRAYEQYF. In nucleotides, the CDR3 is TGTGCCAGCAGTTTGGGAGGGCGCGCCTACGAGCAGTACTTC. The rearrangement links TRBV12-3 or TRBV12-4 to TRBJ2-7, with 7 bases fitting TRBD2. The V segment lost 3 bases and the J segment 2 bases; nucleotides outside the gene matches: 4. The CDR3 runs 14 residues.

This clonotype has only a few counts. The chain has TRBV5-6 and TRBJ1-4, with 10 bases fitting TRBD1. CDR1 is SGHDT and CDR2 is YYEEEE in the germline V gene. The CDR3 extends over 18 amino acids. V lost 0 bases to trimming and J lost 8 bases; unmatched junction nucleotides: 13. The CDR3: CASSLAATGGAIGEKLFF. The CDR3, as DNA: TGTGCCAGCAGCTTGGCCGCGACAGGGGGCGCGATTGGAGAAAAACTGTTTTTT.

This clonotype has just a few counts. The gene calls are TRBV27 and TRBJ1-2, with D possibly matching TRBD1 (5 bases). The CDR3 loop spans 15 amino acids. Trimming cost V 5 bases and J 4 bases, with 17 bases left between them. Germline V gene sequence: CDR1 MNHEY, CDR2 SMNVEV (reference sequence). The CDR3 nucleotides are TGTGCCAGCAGTCCCGAGGGGCTTTTGGGCTATGGCTACACCTTC. Its translation is CASSPEGLLGYGYTF.

The rearrangement joins TRBV19 to TRBJ1-4; D not resolved. The germline gives CDR1 LNHDA, CDR2 SQIVND (reference sequence). Trimming left V 5 bases short and J 0 bases short, with 10 bases between. This CDR3 contains 15 residues. Here the CDR3 reads CASSVDRATNEKLFF. The CDR3 DNA follows: TGTGCCAGTAGTGTGGACCGTGCAACTAATGAAAAACTGTTTTTT.

This chain connects TRBV27 to TRBJ1-5; D not resolved. This CDR3 spans 15 amino acids. The germline V and J ends were trimmed by 6 bases and 3 bases, with 15 bases remaining between them. CDR1 and CDR2 from the germline V gene are MNHEY and SMNVEV (reference sequence). The CDR3 protein is CASSPLDGDNQPQHF. The CDR3 DNA reads TGTGCCAGCAGCCCCCTGGACGGGGACAATCAGCCCCAGCATTTT.

The table lists this clonotype with a few counts. The DNA for the CDR3 is TGTGCCAGCAGCCCCAACCTTCAGGGGGACGAGCAGTACTTC. Residues: CASSPNLQGDEQYF. The chain couples TRBV9 to TRBJ2-7; 7 nucleotides line up with TRBD1. The length of the CDR3 is 14 residues. The V and J ends lost 4 bases and 5 bases, in that order; junction bases with no gene match: 9. CDR1 is SGDLS, CDR2 YYNGEE, per germline.